The rows below give T cell receptor beta chains drawn from one sample of a study of blood T cells in healthy people across ages. TCRdb reprocessed the 5' RACE reads via MiXCR and lists one record per CDR3 protein. This table holds roughly 860,000 distinct CDR3 sequences, roughly 60% found once. The sequenced material came from blood. These receptors were taken from a man aged 30-40 years in good health. The CDR3 runs from the conserved cysteine through the conserved F or W.

cdr3_aa | v_call
CASSPSGDEQYF | TRBV9
CSAHEGIANEKLFF | TRBV20-1
CATSGGGYTYNEQFF | TRBV15
CASSPDAVGTQYF | TRBV27
CASSWAGVGTDTQYF | TRBV7-2
CSVEDGTGNYGYTF | TRBV29-1
CASSSGWSGRILGGDNEQFF | TRBV6-5
CASSPRNRGANEQFF | TRBV7-9
CASSQDLRASEQYF | TRBV4-2
CASSQDEVYTEAFF | TRBV4-3
CASSESGIRNGYTF | TRBV25-1
CASSPTYGLYEQFF | TRBV4-3
CASTPEGSSGANVLTF | TRBV6-5
CASTRGGGSYNEQFF | TRBV6-2/TRBV6-3
CASSFRDADTQYF | TRBV28
CASSSAPIGGTSGHF | TRBV6-2/TRBV6-3
CASSPRGSGVNIQYF | TRBV7-8
CASSFRGIGGRTDTQYF | TRBV5-1
CASSHTDRVETQYF | TRBV5-1
CASSEGLAGVDTQYF | TRBV9
CASSSDGNYGYTF | TRBV12-3/TRBV12-4
CASSLAAGGLYEQYF | TRBV5-5
CSARTSNYGYTF | TRBV20-1
CASSELMNTEAFF | TRBV6-1
CSVWYTGELFF | TRBV29-1
CATFGGAAEKLFF | TRBV15
CASRGPGQPCEQYF | TRBV7-2
CASSDGQDTDTQYF | TRBV6-5
CASSQDRPGGHHEQFF | TRBV4-3
CASSLGQAASPLHF | TRBV3-1
CAISEDQGKDTQYF | TRBV10-3
CSVDGSGVGETQYF | TRBV29-1
CASTTGHSYEQYF | TRBV6-2/TRBV6-3
CASSVRPSYEQYF | TRBV12-3/TRBV12-4
CASQGLANEKLFF | TRBV7-8
CASSLAAGNQETQYF | TRBV5-1
CASSHWINEQFF | TRBV5-5
CASSETPGLGETQYF | TRBV2
CASSLNFAHEQYF | TRBV7-3
CSVSRATTNEKLFF | TRBV29-1
CASSLGQGINSPLHF | TRBV28
CASSQGLALTYEQYF | TRBV4-3
CASSFATGITDTQYF | TRBV7-2
CASSFRQGPLYNEQFF | TRBV7-6
CSAQRSSNEQYF | TRBV29-1
CSARGIQETQYF | TRBV20-1
CASRGDGTSPLHF | TRBV13
CASSLNFFGYTF | TRBV11-2
CSAILAGGRTDTQYF | TRBV20-1
CASSPPGRGDTQYF | TRBV7-2
CASSQVNTDTQYF | TRBV3-1
CASSPSPGQLIYGYTF | TRBV5-8
CASSYNSGGNYNEQFF | TRBV28
CASSDSVNTEAFF | TRBV6-5
CASNRGEDTQYF | TRBV6-2/TRBV6-3
CASSYALGVGQFF | TRBV6-5
CASSLPRRSSYNEQFF | TRBV5-6
CASSEKQGWNSPLHF | TRBV25-1
CSGEKGEETQYF | TRBV20-1
CSAPGIAETQYF | TRBV20-1